Listed below are T cell receptor beta chains from one sample, sequenced in a study of T cell responses to AZD1222 COVID-19 vaccine. Clones were read by immunoSEQ multiplex PCR, and TCRdb kept only the in-frame ones, dropping some. The sample lists some 150,000 clones, approximately 93% occurring once. The specimen was peripheral blood, collected on day 0 of AZD1222 vaccination. The origin of the receptors is an adult in good health. Both conserved end residues are part of each CDR3. The D gene is left open where the match is weak. A clone size is listed for some rows: how often the clone was seen (once, few, many), or a class if it is expanded.

TRBJ2-2 - TRBV12-3/TRBV12-4 - TGTGCCAGCAGACGGGACGGGGAGCTGTTTTTT CASRRDGELFF
TRBJ1-1 - TRBV3-1/TRBV3-2 - TGTGCCAGCAGCCAAGGGTGGCAGAACACTGAAGCTTTCTTT CASSQGWQNTEAFF
TRBJ1-6 - TRBV6-5 - TGTGCCAGCAGTTACTCTTTAAGGCCGTATAATTCACCCCTCCACTTT CASSYSLRPYNSPLHF
TRBJ2-3 - TRBV2 TRBD2 TGTGCCAGCAGTGGACCGACACGGGGGGGGAGAACAGATACGCAGTATTTT CASSGPTRGGRTDTQYF
TRBJ1-2 - TRBV7-2 - TGTGCCAGCAGCTTAGAACGAGGACTTTATGGCTACACCTTC CASSLERGLYGYTF
TRBJ2-5 - TRBV11-2 TRBD2 TGTGCCAGCAGCCCCGGCTCAGATCCGGGACTAGAGAACTTC CASSPGSDPGLENF
TRBJ2-1 - TRBV18 TRBD2 TGTGCCAGCTCACCACCCGGGGGGGGCGACAATGAGCAGTTCTTC CASSPPGGGDNEQFF
TRBJ2-7 - TRBV3-1/TRBV3-2 TRBD2 TGTGCCAGCAGCCGAGCGGGGGGTACCTACGAGCAGTACTTC CASSRAGGTYEQYF
TRBJ1-5 - TRBV6-5 TRBD1 TGTGCCAGCAGAATGGGGACAGGGCCCAATCAGCCCCAGCATTTT CASRMGTGPNQPQHF
TRBJ1-1 once TRBV18 - TGTGCCAGCGCCGGCGGGGGGAACACTGAAGCTTTCTTT CASAGGGNTEAFF
TRBJ1-6 - TRBV6-1 - TGTGCCAGCAGTGTCGAAAGTGCTCTCGCCTATAATTCACCCCTCCACTTT CASSVESALAYNSPLHF
TRBJ1-5 - TRBV6-6 TRBD1 TGTGCCAGCAGTTATGACAGGGCAAACAATCAGCCCCAGCATTTT CASSYDRANNQPQHF
TRBJ1-2 - TRBV4-1 - TGCGCCAGCAGCCGCCGAAAGGAAGGGGAAAGGGGTGGCTACACCTTC CASSRRKEGERGGYTF
TRBJ1-1 - TRBV5-6 - TGTGCCAGCAGCTTTGACTTTACGAACACTGAAGCTTTCTTT CASSFDFTNTEAFF
TRBJ2-5 once TRBV2 - TGTGCCACCGCGTGGAGGGAAGAGACCCAGTACTTC CATAWREETQYF
TRBJ2-1 - TRBV4-1 TRBD2 TGCGCCAGCGAGAGCGGGACTAGCGGATACAATGAGCAGTTCTTC CASESGTSGYNEQFF
TRBJ1-2 - TRBV6-5 - TGTGCCAGCAGTTACTCAGAGGGGACCTATGGCTACACCTTC CASSYSEGTYGYTF
TRBJ2-1 - TRBV27 TRBD2 TGTGCCAGCACTCCGTGGGGGGGGACCTACAATGAGCAGTTCTTC CASTPWGGTYNEQFF
TRBJ2-2 once TRBV19 TRBD1 TGTGCCAGTATGGACAGGGGTCGCACCGGGGAGCTGTTTTTT CASMDRGRTGELFF
TRBJ2-7 once TRBV6-5 TRBD1 TGTGCCAGCAGAACAGGGGGGCTTGGGGACGAGCAGTACTTC CASRTGGLGDEQYF
TRBJ2-7 - TRBV6-5 TRBD1 TGTGCCAGCCGCTCGACAGGGATCGCCGGGAAGCAGTACTTC CASRSTGIAGKQYF
TRBJ2-3 - TRBV7-2 - TGTGCCAGCAGCTTAGGTAGACAAGATACGCAGTATTTT CASSLGRQDTQYF
TRBJ1-2 - TRBV6-5 TRBD1 TGTGCCAGCAGTTACTCCGAGACAGGGAGAAATGGCTACACCTTC CASSYSETGRNGYTF
TRBJ1-4 - TRBV5-1 TRBD1 TGCGCCAGCAGAGAACAGGGGGCCTATAATGAAAAACTGTTTTTT CASREQGAYNEKLFF
TRBJ1-2 once TRBV28 - TGTGCCAGCAGTCTAATACAGATTAACTATGGCTACACCTTC CASSLIQINYGYTF
TRBJ1-1 - TRBV28 TRBD1 TGTGCCAGCAGTTTATGGGGACAGGGGAGCACTGAAGCTTTCTTT CASSLWGQGSTEAFF
TRBJ1-2 - TRBV2 - TGTGCCAGCAGTGAGGACAGTGGCTACACCTTC CASSEDSGYTF
TRBJ1-2 once TRBV3-1/TRBV3-2 - TGTGCCAGCAGCCAAGCTCGTACAGGGCGGGCTGTCGGCTACACCTTC CASSQARTGRAVGYTF
TRBJ1-3 - TRBV12-3/TRBV12-4 - TGTGCCAGCAACCTCGAGGGGCTGAACACCATATATTTT CASNLEGLNTIYF
TRBJ2-1 - TRBV9 TRBD2 TGTGCCAGCAGCGTCGGCGGGGGGAACAATGAGCAGTTCTTC CASSVGGGNNEQFF
TRBJ2-6 - TRBV18 - TGTGCCAGCTCAGTCCCACGGGACATTCAAAGTCGGGCCAACGTCCTGACTTTC CASSVPRDIQSRANVLTF
TRBJ1-2 - TRBV10-3 - TGTGCCATCAGTCCCCAGCTCTATGGCTACACCTTC CAISPQLYGYTF
TRBJ1-2 - TRBV27 TRBD1 TGTGCCAGCAGTTCAGGGGGCTCAACGAAGGGCTACACCTTC CASSSGGSTKGYTF
TRBJ1-5 once TRBV12-3/TRBV12-4 - TGTGCCAGCAGTAGGACAAGCCATCAGCCCCAGCATTTT CASSRTSHQPQHF
TRBJ1-1 - TRBV5-5 - TGTGCCAGCAGCTTGTTCCAAGTAATGAACACTGAAGCTTTCTTT CASSLFQVMNTEAFF
TRBJ1-1 once TRBV7-8 TRBD1 TGTGCCAGCAGCCTAAGGACAGGGAGGAACACTGAAGCTTTCTTT CASSLRTGRNTEAFF
TRBJ1-2 - TRBV7-9 - TGTGCCAGCAGCTTAGTTCAAAGCTATGGCTACACCTTC CASSLVQSYGYTF
TRBJ1-6 - TRBV28 - TGTGCCAGCAGTTTGGGTGGTTCACCCCTCCACTTT CASSLGGSPLHF
TRBJ1-1 - TRBV2 - TGTGCCAGCAGCAAAGACAAGAACACTGAAGCTTTCTTT CASSKDKNTEAFF
TRBJ1-2 - TRBV2 - TGTGCCAGTGGGGAGACAGACAACTATGGCTACACCTTC CASGETDNYGYTF
TRBJ1-3 - TRBV7-9 - TGTGCCAGCACCTATGTATCCTCTGGAAACACCATATATTTT CASTYVSSGNTIYF
TRBJ2-7 - TRBV30 - TGTGCCTGGAGTGTATGGATAATGGGGGAGCAGTACTTC CAWSVWIMGEQYF
TRBJ1-5 - TRBV7-8 - TGTGCCAGCAGCTCCGGAAGCAATCAGCCCCAGCATTTT CASSSGSNQPQHF
TRBJ1-2 - TRBV6-1 - TGTGCCAGCAGTGAGGGGGCGGACTATGGCTACACCTTC CASSEGADYGYTF
TRBJ1-2 - TRBV28 - TGTGCCACCGGGGGTTTCTATGGCTACACCTTC CATGGFYGYTF
TRBJ2-1 - TRBV30 - TGTGCCTGGAGTCCATCAGACGGCTACAATGAGCAGTTCTTC CAWSPSDGYNEQFF
TRBJ1-2 - TRBV5-4 - TGTGCCAGCAGCCGGGGCGGGCTCTATGGCTACACCTTC CASSRGGLYGYTF
TRBJ2-1 - TRBV19 - TGTGCCAGTAGTATATCATTCGGGAGCTCCTACAATGAGCAGTTCTTC CASSISFGSSYNEQFF
TRBJ1-6 - TRBV5-1 - TGCGCCAGCAGCTTGGTTGGGGTCTCCTATAATTCACCCCTCCACTTT CASSLVGVSYNSPLHF
TRBJ1-1 - TRBV5-1 - TGCGCCAGCAGCTTTGAAGGGAATACTGAAGCTTTCTTT CASSFEGNTEAFF
TRBJ1-5 - TRBV6-2/TRBV6-3 TRBD1 TGTGCCAGCAGCGGACAGGGGGCAAGAAGACAGCCCCAGCATTTT CASSGQGARRQPQHF
TRBJ1-4 - TRBV21-1 - TGTGCCAGCAGCAATCCGGACCGGAGGTTGACTAATGAAAAACTGTTTTTT CASSNPDRRLTNEKLFF
TRBJ1-1 once TRBV19 TRBD1 TGTGCCAGTAGTACCTCCCTCGACAGGGCCCTAATGAACACTGAAGCTTTCTTT CASSTSLDRALMNTEAFF
TRBJ2-7 - TRBV7-9 - TGTGCCAGCAGCTTGGCACCCGCCGAGCAGTACTTC CASSLAPAEQYF
TRBJ2-7 - TRBV6-2/TRBV6-3 - TGTGCCAGCAGTTACTCCCCCATGCGTTCCTACGAGCAGTACTTC CASSYSPMRSYEQYF